This TCR beta chain was observed in a study of T cell repertoires in cytomegalovirus infection. Study-level points and caveats: The ex vivo response showed dominance by HLA-C-restricted CMV-specific TCR beta clonotypes. Individuals carrying CMV plus the relevant HLA were identified by cumulative frequency of public TCR beta families.

The germline V gene has CDR1 SGHAT and CDR2 FQDESV (reference sequence). This CDR3 has 13 residues. The germline V and J ends were trimmed by 7 bases and 2 bases, with 6 bases remaining between them. TCRdb called the reads again in MiXCR, with one record for every CDR3 protein. The table includes some 700,000 distinct CDR3 sequences, 30% to 35% detected once. To note about this clonotype: Its antigen remains unknown.

The chain is built from TRBV11-1 and TRBJ2-6; D is unclear. The sequencing used cultured PBMCs, collected from culture after CMV antigen stimulation. The TCR comes from a human donor in good health (CMV status not recorded). Some clones in this sample may be carry-over from other donors' samples. The CDR3 DNA reads as TGTGCCAGCAAAGAGGCTGGGGCCAACGTCCTGACTTTC. It translates to CASKEAGANVLTF.